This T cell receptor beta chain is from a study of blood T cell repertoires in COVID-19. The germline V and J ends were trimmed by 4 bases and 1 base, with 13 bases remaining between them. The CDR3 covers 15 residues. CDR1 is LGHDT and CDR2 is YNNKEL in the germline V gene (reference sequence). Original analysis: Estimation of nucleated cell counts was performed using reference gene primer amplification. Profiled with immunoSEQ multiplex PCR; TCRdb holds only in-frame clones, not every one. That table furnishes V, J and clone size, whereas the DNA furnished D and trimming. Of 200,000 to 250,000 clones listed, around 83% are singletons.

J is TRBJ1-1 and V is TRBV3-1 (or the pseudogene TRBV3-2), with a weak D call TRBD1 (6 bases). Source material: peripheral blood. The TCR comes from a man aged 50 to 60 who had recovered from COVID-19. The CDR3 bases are TGTGCCAGCAGCCTGACAGGATCTTCGAACACTGAAGCTTTCTTT. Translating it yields CASSLTGSSNTEAFF.